This T cell receptor beta chain was found in a study of blood T cell repertoires in COVID-19. Study overall: There were acute and convalescent COVID-19 samples, and they came from the United States, Italy and Spain. T cells, B-cell-depleted T cells, or PBMCs provided the cDNA or gDNA that served as material.

As originally analysed: Scientists estimated how many nucleated cells there were by amplifying reference gene primers. TCRdb keeps only in-frame clones here, not all; method: immunoSEQ multiplex PCR. V and J calls and clone size are given by that table; D and trimming were obtained from the DNA. The data show about 97,000 clones, 91% seen once. Germline CDR1 MGHRA, CDR2 YSYEKL. CDR3 length: 20 amino acids. The junction had 12 bases not matched to a gene; V was cut back by 4 bases and J by 4 bases. Sequenced input: peripheral blood. The genes are TRBV4-1 and TRBJ2-2, with 16 positions matching TRBD2. This receptor was obtained from a man between 18 and 29 years old with acute or convalescent COVID-19. In DNA form, the CDR3 reads TGCGCCAGCAGCCCGAAAAGCATGGGACTAGCGGGGGGGCCCACCGGGGAGCTGTTTTTT. Its protein product is CASSPKSMGLAGGPTGELFF.